The 23 T cell receptor beta chains reported below all come from one sample, sequenced in a study of cytomegalovirus exposure and HLA in healthy donors. Both 60 Vbeta primers and 13 Jbeta primers went into the PCR. Profiled with immunoSEQ multiplex PCR; TCRdb holds only in-frame clones, not every one. Counted here are 150,000 or so clones, 80% occurring once; the ten biggest clones make up roughly 10%. Sample: PBMCs. The receptor source for this set is a man younger than 35 in good health and CMV-seropositive.

This chain connects TRBV19 to TRBJ2-7; no clear D. The CDR3 consists of 15 residues. CDR1 is LNHDA, CDR2 SQIVND, per germline (reference sequence). V dropped 5 bases and J dropped 4 bases, with 18 bases sitting between them. The DNA for the CDR3 is TGTGCCAGTAGTGCGGCCCTTTTTGGCGGTTACGAGCAGTACTTC. Amino acid sequence: CASSAALFGGYEQYF.

CDR3 coding DNA: TGCAGCTATGAAACGGATAAAGGGGCCTTGGGGCCCCCAGATACGCAGTATTTT. This sequence encodes CSYETDKGALGPPDTQYF. The rearrangement links TRBV29-1 to TRBJ2-3, with D perhaps matching TRBD1 (5 bases). Trimming took off 8 bases at V and 4 bases at J, with 31 bases between the two ends. From germline, CDR1 is SQVTM and CDR2 ANQGSEA. The CDR3 contains 18 residues.

The rearrangement joins TRBV9 to TRBJ2-3; TRBD1 aligns across 10 bases. The V and J ends lost 4 bases and 2 bases, in that order; junction bases with no gene match: 7. Germline V gives CDR1 SGDLS, CDR2 YYNGEE. This CDR3 comprises 16 residues. CDR3 in DNA: TGTGCCAGCAGCCCTCGGACAGGGGGAAACACAGATACGCAGTATTTT. It specifies CASSPRTGGNTDTQYF.

This chain connects TRBV6-1 to TRBJ1-2; D is undetermined. V lost 7 bases and J 4 bases, leaving 19 bases between the germline ends. The germline CDR1 and CDR2 sequences are MNHNS and SASEGT. The CDR3 runs to 15 residues. In nucleotides, the CDR3 is TGTGCCAGCACGGGAGGTCCGACGCTTAGCTATGGCTACACCTTC. It translates to CASTGGPTLSYGYTF.

Comments on this clone: The junction departs from germline at one end; a sequencing error may be responsible. The chain joins TRBV27 to TRBJ2-7; D unclear. Per the germline V gene, CDR1 is MNHEY and CDR2 is SMNVEV (reference sequence). The CDR3 length is 12 residues. This CDR3 reads CACSRNRNEQYF. In nucleotides, the CDR3 is TGTGCCTGCAGTAGAAATAGAAACGAGCAGTACTTC.

The chain carries TRBV4-1 and TRBJ2-1, with 14 bases that match TRBD2. CDR1 and CDR2 (germline): MGHRA, YSYEKL. The CDR3 length is 15 residues. V trimming: 1 base; J trimming: 9 bases; junction bases outside the gene matches: 2. CDR3 sequence (DNA): TGCGCCAGCAGCCAAGGACTAGCGGGAGGGCTTGAGCAGTTCTTC. It encodes CASSQGLAGGLEQFF.

J is TRBJ1-5 and V is TRBV27, with 7 bases fitting TRBD1. The J segment lost 0 bases and the V segment lost 5 bases, leaving 7 bases of the junction unmatched. This CDR3 spans 16 amino acids. Germline CDR1 reads MNHEY; CDR2 reads SMNVEV (reference sequence). The CDR3 here is CASSPKGADSNQPQHF. CDR3 coding DNA: TGTGCCAGCAGTCCCAAGGGGGCCGATAGCAATCAGCCCCAGCATTTT.

Regarding this clone: No conserved phenylalanine or tryptophan is present at the end of the CDR3, so a read error is the likely explanation. The chain joins TRBV2 to TRBJ1-6; tentative D call: TRBD1 (5 bases). V shed 0 bases and J shed 8 bases, with 11 bases lying between them. CDR1 and CDR2 (germline): SNHLY, FYNNEI. The CDR3 length is 15 residues. In DNA form, the CDR3 reads TGTGCCAGCAGTGAAGCACTCGGGGGTTATTCACCCCTCCACCTT. Its protein product is CASSEALGGYSPLHL.

The table lists this clone with a few counts. CDR3 in amino acids: CASSEAQTGAETQYF. The CDR3 bases are TGTGCCAGCAGTGAAGCCCAGACAGGGGCCGAGACCCAGTACTTC. The chain has TRBV6-1 and TRBJ2-5; 8 bases match TRBD1. Trimming at V came to 0 bases and at J to 5 bases, leaving 5 bases not matched to a gene. The CDR3 consists of 15 residues. Per the germline V gene, CDR1 is MNHNS and CDR2 is SASEGT.

The rearrangement joins TRBV6-6 to TRBJ1-1; 8 nucleotides align to TRBD1. There are 14 residues in the CDR3. Germline trimming cut 2 bases from V and 1 base from J; bases unmatched to any gene: 0. Germline V gene lookup returns CDR1 MNHNY and CDR2 SVGAGI (reference sequence). This CDR3 is CASSYGTGNTEAFF. As DNA, the CDR3 is TGTGCCAGCAGTTACGGGACAGGGAACACTGAAGCTTTCTTT.

V is TRBV5-1 and J is TRBJ2-5; possibly TRBD1 for D (6 bases). Gene TRBJ2-7 matches the end of the DNA better, so the J call may be wrong. Germline V gives CDR1 SGHRS, CDR2 YFSETQ. The CDR3 extends over 14 amino acids. The CDR3 sequence is CASSLMDSSYEQYF. The CDR3, as DNA: TGCGCCAGCAGCTTGATGGACAGCTCCTACGAGCAGTACTTC.

This clone was detected a few times. This chain links TRBV7-6 with TRBJ2-7, with D possibly matching TRBD2 (6 bases). The germline V gene encodes CDR1 SGHVS and CDR2 FNYEAQ. The CDR3 totals 14 residues. Trimming removed 1 base from V and 0 bases from J, with 7 bases in between. The CDR3 coding sequence is TGTGCCAGCAGCTTAGGGGAGGACTCCTACGAGCAGTACTTC. This gives the protein CASSLGEDSYEQYF.

The CDR3 is CASSQGRDTF. CDR3 nucleotide sequence: TGTGCCAGCAGCCAGGGTCGGGACACCTTC. The chain links TRBV5-8 to TRBJ1-2; TRBD1 is a possible D gene (5 bases). The CDR3 spans 10 residues. Per germline, CDR1 SGHTS and CDR2 YDEGEE. The V end lost 4 bases, the J end lost 12 bases, and 10 bases lay between the germline ends.

This clone has a handful of counts. The V call is TRBV4-2, the J call TRBJ2-3, with D perhaps TRBD2 (6 bases). This CDR3 has 18 residues. The germline gives CDR1 LGHNA, CDR2 YNFKEQ. V gave up 4 bases and J gave up 4 bases, with 24 bases separating them. The chain's CDR3 is CASSRPFSGQQTSDTQYF. The DNA for the CDR3 is TGTGCCAGCAGCCGCCCCTTCAGCGGGCAGCAAACTTCAGATACGCAGTATTTT.

This chain connects TRBV6-1 to TRBJ1-1; D not certain. The V end was cut by 8 bases, the J end by 1 base, with 8 bases between. Germline V CDR1 and CDR2: MNHNS, SASEGT. This CDR3 is built from 12 residues. CDR3 DNA: TGTGCCAGCCGAGAGAAGAACACTGAAGCTTTCTTT. Translated, it gives CASREKNTEAFF.

The chain uses TRBV4-3 and TRBJ1-5, with D perhaps TRBD1 (6 bases). CDR3 length: 16 amino acids. Trimming shortened V by 6 bases and J by 9 bases, and 24 bases separated the two germline ends. The germline CDR1 and CDR2 sequences are LGHNA and YSLEER. In DNA form, the CDR3 reads TGCGCCAGCAGTCAAAGGGCAGGGGAGCCTTGGATGCCCCAGCATTTT. Translating it yields CASSQRAGEPWMPQHF.

This clone is a singleton in its sample. The rearrangement links TRBV7-3 to TRBJ2-2; tentative D call: TRBD1 (6 bases). Trimming removed 4 bases at V and 6 bases at J, with 9 bases between. The CDR3 totals 13 residues. Germline lookup yields CDR1 SGHTA and CDR2 FQGTGA. The CDR3 spells CASSWGHPGELFF. CDR3 nucleotide sequence: TGTGCCAGCAGCTGGGGGCACCCCGGGGAGCTGTTTTTT.

The chain carries TRBV5-6 and TRBJ2-7; no firm D call. CDR3 length: 13 residues. Germline V lookup: CDR1 SGHDT, CDR2 YYEEEE. V was trimmed by 0 bases and J by 2 bases, leaving 6 bases between them. The CDR3, as DNA: TGTGCCAGCAGCTTGGACACTACCTACGAGCAGTACTTC. It codes for CASSLDTTYEQYF.

The chain is built from TRBV28 and TRBJ1-2; possible D gene TRBD1, 6 bases. This CDR3 has 17 amino acids. V was trimmed by 0 bases and J by 3 bases, leaving 17 bases between them. CDR1 MDHEN and CDR2 SYDVKM come from the germline V gene. CDR3 loop: CASSLWGARIPDYGYTF. CDR3 sequence (DNA): TGTGCCAGCAGTTTATGGGGGGCCAGAATTCCCGACTATGGCTACACCTTC.

V is TRBV5-1 and J is TRBJ1-1; TRBD1 might be the D (5 bases). Per germline, CDR1 SGHRS and CDR2 YFSETQ. The CDR3 runs 14 residues. The germline V and J ends were trimmed by 2 bases and 1 base, with 9 bases remaining between them. In DNA form, the CDR3 reads TGCGCCAGCAGCTTTCGGGGGGAGAACACTGAAGCTTTCTTT. Translation gives CASSFRGENTEAFF.

The CDR3 loop reads CASSYPEFDREVEAFF. CDR3 coding DNA: TGTGCCAGCAGCTATCCTGAATTTGACAGGGAGGTCGAAGCTTTCTTT. The J gene is TRBJ1-1, the V gene TRBV5-5, with 7 bases identical to TRBD1. The length of the CDR3 is 16 residues. Unmatched junction bases numbered 16, after V lost 3 bases and J lost 8 bases. The germline V gene encodes CDR1 SGHKS and CDR2 YYEKEE (reference sequence).

The V call is TRBV5-1, the J call TRBJ2-3; the match to TRBD2 covers 7 bases. Germline values: CDR1 SGHRS, CDR2 YFSETQ. CDR3 length: 18 residues. Trimming cost V 0 bases and J 2 bases; bases outside gene matches: 12. CDR3 DNA: TGCGCCAGCAGCTTGGGGTGGGGGGGACCCTTAAACACAGATACGCAGTATTTT. Its protein product is CASSLGWGGPLNTDTQYF.

This clone came up a few times. The chain couples TRBV7-9 to TRBJ1-2; D ambiguous. V was clipped by 8 bases and J by 1 base, with 17 bases between them. The germline V gene encodes CDR1 SEHNR and CDR2 FQNEAQ (reference sequence). The CDR3 sequence is 15 residues long. The CDR3 DNA reads TGTGCCAGCGTTGATAGCAACCAAGTTAACTATGGCTACACCTTC. Translating it yields CASVDSNQVNYGYTF.